Listed below are T cell receptor beta chains from one sample, sequenced in a study of graft-versus-host responses after intestinal transplantation. TCRdb's copy holds only in-frame clones and misses some; the assay was immunoSEQ multiplex PCR. The profile covers roughly 40,000 clones, with 91% appearing a single time and roughly 4.5% taken by the ten largest. Sequenced material: PBMCs, taken 524 days after transplant. The receptors here all came from a human patient who received an intestinal transplant, so some T cells may come from the graft donor. Both conserved end residues are part of each CDR3. Fields, in order: J gene, clone size, D gene, V gene, CDR3 DNA, CDR3 protein. The D gene is left open where the match is weak. Some rows mark clone size as missing; the rest say once, few, many or name a class of expanded clone.

>TRBJ2-7|NA|NA|TRBV28
TGTGCCAGCAGTCCGAGCTCCTACGAGCAGTACTTC
CASSPSSYEQYF
>TRBJ2-3|NA|NA|TRBV14
TGTGCCAGCAGCCCCCAGGATATAGATACGCAGTATTTT
CASSPQDIDTQYF
>TRBJ2-5|NA|NA|TRBV11-3
TGTGCCAGCAGCGCGGACGGGCAAGAGACCCAGTACTTC
CASSADGQETQYF
>TRBJ2-5|NA|TRBD1|TRBV29-1
TGCAGCGTTGGCAAGACAGGGACCTACCAAGAGACCCAGTACTTC
CSVGKTGTYQETQYF
>TRBJ2-1|NA|NA|TRBV7-9
TGTGCCAGCAGCTTACGGGGCAGGGCACCGGTCGGACCGCAGTTCTTC
CASSLRGRAPVGPQFF
>TRBJ2-1|NA|NA|TRBV29-1
TGCAGCGTTGATGGGCGGAATGAGCAGTTCTTC
CSVDGRNEQFF
>TRBJ1-1|few|NA|TRBV6-5
TGTGCCAGCAGGCCTCGGGGCGGCACTGAAGCTTTCTTT
CASRPRGGTEAFF
>TRBJ2-5|NA|TRBD2|TRBV7-9
TGTGCCAGCAGCTTGGCGGGAGGGATAGAGACCCAGTACTTC
CASSLAGGIETQYF
>TRBJ2-7|NA|TRBD1|TRBV28
TGTGCCAGCAGGGGGACAGGGGGCGGTTACGAGCAGTACTTC
CASRGTGGGYEQYF
>TRBJ2-2|NA|NA|TRBV28
TGTGCCAGCAGCCGGGGCCTTACCACCGGGGAGCTGTTTTTT
CASSRGLTTGELFF
>TRBJ2-5|NA|TRBD1|TRBV10-3
TGTGCCATCAGTGAGGGGACAGTCTCAGAGACCCAGTACTTC
CAISEGTVSETQYF
>TRBJ2-7|NA|NA|TRBV11-2
TGTGCCAGCAGCTTAGACTACGAGCAGTACTTC
CASSLDYEQYF
>TRBJ1-2|NA|TRBD1|TRBV28
TGTGCGATATACAGGGGGTTCTATGGCTACACCTTC
CAIYRGFYGYTF
>TRBJ2-2|NA|TRBD1|TRBV28
TGTGCCAGCAGTTCGGACAGGGGAAGGACCGGGGAGCTGTTTTTT
CASSSDRGRTGELFF
>TRBJ2-3|once|NA|TRBV7-9
TGTGCCAGCAGCTCGACGGGACCATCGATCATGGATACGCAGTATTTT
CASSSTGPSIMDTQYF
>TRBJ2-7|NA|NA|TRBV7-3
TGTGCCAGCAGCTTAGACCGAGAGAGCGAGCAGTACTTC
CASSLDRESEQYF
>TRBJ2-2|NA|NA|TRBV9
TGTGCCAGCAGCGTAGAAGGTTTGAACACCGGGGAGCTGTTTTTT
CASSVEGLNTGELFF
>TRBJ2-1|NA|NA|TRBV5-4
TGTGCCAGCAGCTTGGTATCTATTAATGAGCAGTTCTTC
CASSLVSINEQFF
>TRBJ1-2|once|NA|TRBV29-1
TGCAGCGGTGGGGACTCAAATTATGGCTACACCTTC
CSGGDSNYGYTF
>TRBJ2-1|NA|TRBD2|TRBV28
TGTGCCAGCAGTTTACCCCGACTAGCGGGAGGCAATGAGCAGTTCTTC
CASSLPRLAGGNEQFF
>TRBJ1-5|once|NA|TRBV7-6
TGTGCCAGCAGCTTTTCAGGGAATCAGCCCCAGCATTTT
CASSFSGNQPQHF
>TRBJ2-7|NA|TRBD2|TRBV10-3
TGTGCCATCAGTGGACTAGCGGGAGGCGAGCAGTACTTC
CAISGLAGGEQYF
>TRBJ2-5|NA|NA|TRBV29-1
TGCAGCATAAGAACAGCCTTCCAAGAGACCCAGTACTTC
CSIRTAFQETQYF
>TRBJ2-3|NA|TRBD1|TRBV2
TGTGCCAGCAGGGGGATACACAGGGGTTGGGACACAGATACGCAGTATTTT
CASRGIHRGWDTDTQYF
>TRBJ2-7|once|NA|TRBV4-1
TGCGCCAGCAGCCAAGGGGGGTCCTACGAGCAGTACTTC
CASSQGGSYEQYF
>TRBJ2-7|once|NA|TRBV5-1
TGCGCCAGCACTGGTGCAGGGGACTCCTACGAGCAGTACTTC
CASTGAGDSYEQYF
>TRBJ2-7|NA|NA|TRBV5-1
TGCGCCAGCAGCCTAGACGCCACAATTAGGCAGGAGCAGTACTTC
CASSLDATIRQEQYF
>TRBJ1-2|NA|NA|TRBV5-4
TGTGCCAGCAGCGCTGATAACTATGGCTACACCTTC
CASSADNYGYTF
>TRBJ2-2|NA|NA|TRBV4-3
TGCGCCAGCAGCCAAGATCGGACTACCACTTACACCGGGGAGCTGTTTTTT
CASSQDRTTTYTGELFF
>TRBJ2-7|NA|TRBD1|TRBV4-2
TGTGCCAGCAGCCCCCTGTCGACAGGGGGAAGCTCCTACGAGCAGTACTTC
CASSPLSTGGSSYEQYF
>TRBJ1-5|NA|TRBD1|TRBV28
TGTGCCAGCAGTAAAAGAGACAGGGTCGGCAATCAGCCCCAGCATTTT
CASSKRDRVGNQPQHF
>TRBJ1-1|NA|NA|TRBV18
TGTGCCAGCTCAGGGCGGGGGGACACTGAAGCTTTCTTT
CASSGRGDTEAFF
>TRBJ1-2|NA|NA|TRBV29-1
TGCAGCGTTTTCTCAGTAGGGTTGGACTATGGCTACACCTTC
CSVFSVGLDYGYTF
>TRBJ2-6|NA|TRBD1|TRBV4-2
TGTGCCAGCAGCCAAGCTCCCGGACAGGGGGCCTCTGGGGCCAACGTCCTGACTTTC
CASSQAPGQGASGANVLTF
>TRBJ2-1|NA|TRBD1|TRBV27
TGTGCCAGCAGTTTCCAGGACAGGCGCTTTGATGAGCAGTTCTTC
CASSFQDRRFDEQFF
>TRBJ2-7|NA|TRBD2|TRBV6-6
TGTGCCAGCAGTTACTCTAGCGGGAGTACCTACGAGCAGTACTTC
CASSYSSGSTYEQYF
>TRBJ2-3|NA|NA|TRBV5-1
TGCGCCAGCAGCTTGGGGACGATTAGAGATACGCAGTATTTT
CASSLGTIRDTQYF